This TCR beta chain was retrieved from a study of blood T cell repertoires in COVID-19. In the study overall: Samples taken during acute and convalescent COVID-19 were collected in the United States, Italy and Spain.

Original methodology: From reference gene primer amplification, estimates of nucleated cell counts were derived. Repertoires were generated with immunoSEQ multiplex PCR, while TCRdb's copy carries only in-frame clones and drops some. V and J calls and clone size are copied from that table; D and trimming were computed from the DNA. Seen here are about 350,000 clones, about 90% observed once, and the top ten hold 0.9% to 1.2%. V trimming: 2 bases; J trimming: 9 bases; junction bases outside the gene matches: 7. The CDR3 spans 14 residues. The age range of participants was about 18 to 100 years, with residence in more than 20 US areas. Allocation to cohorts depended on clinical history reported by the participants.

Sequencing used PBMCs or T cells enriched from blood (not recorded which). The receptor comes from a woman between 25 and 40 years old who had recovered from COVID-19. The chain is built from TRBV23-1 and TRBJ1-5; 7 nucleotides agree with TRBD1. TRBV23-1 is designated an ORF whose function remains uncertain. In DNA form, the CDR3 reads TGCGCCAGCAGTCAAAGACAGGGCCCCATGCCCCAGCATTTT. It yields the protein CASSQRQGPMPQHF.